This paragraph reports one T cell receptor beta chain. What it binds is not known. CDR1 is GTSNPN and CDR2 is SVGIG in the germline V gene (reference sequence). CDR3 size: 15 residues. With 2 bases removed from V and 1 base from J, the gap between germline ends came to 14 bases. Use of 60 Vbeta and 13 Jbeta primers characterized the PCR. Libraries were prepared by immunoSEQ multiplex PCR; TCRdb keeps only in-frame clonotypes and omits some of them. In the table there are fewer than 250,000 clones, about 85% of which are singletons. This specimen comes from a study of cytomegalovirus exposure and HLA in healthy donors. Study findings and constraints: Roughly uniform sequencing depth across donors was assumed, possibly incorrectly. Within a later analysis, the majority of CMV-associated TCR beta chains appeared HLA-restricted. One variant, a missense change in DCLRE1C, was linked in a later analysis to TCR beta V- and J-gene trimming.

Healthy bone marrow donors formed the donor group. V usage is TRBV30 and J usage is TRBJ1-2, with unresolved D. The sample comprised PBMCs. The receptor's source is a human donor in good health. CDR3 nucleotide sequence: TGTGCCTGGAGTCACCTCCCCACAAGTAACTATGGCTACACCTTC. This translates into CAWSHLPTSNYGYTF.